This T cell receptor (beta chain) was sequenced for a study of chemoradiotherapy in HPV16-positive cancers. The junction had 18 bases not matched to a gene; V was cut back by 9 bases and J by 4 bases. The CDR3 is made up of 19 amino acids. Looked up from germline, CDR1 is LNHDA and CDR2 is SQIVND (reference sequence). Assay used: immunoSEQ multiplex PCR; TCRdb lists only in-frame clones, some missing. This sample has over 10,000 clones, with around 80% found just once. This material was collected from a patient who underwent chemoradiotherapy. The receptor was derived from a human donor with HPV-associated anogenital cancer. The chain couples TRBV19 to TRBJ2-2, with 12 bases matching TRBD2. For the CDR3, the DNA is TGTGCCAGCCAGCCCAACCTCCCATCTAGCGGGGGGGCCACCGGGGAGCTGTTTTTT. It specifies CASQPNLPSSGGATGELFF.